The rows below give T cell receptor beta chains drawn from one sample of a study of a mutant IDH1 vaccine in newly diagnosed glioma. Antigen specificity for these receptors is unknown. Sequencing was performed with immunoSEQ multiplex PCR; in TCRdb, only in-frame clones are kept and a portion is missing. The data show about 120,000 clones, roughly 77% seen once. The sequencing here drew on PBMCs, taken from a glioma patient whose treatment included an IDH1 peptide vaccine. These receptors were obtained from a man aged 40-49 years with glioma. The conserved cysteine and the conserved F or W are not part of the CDR3 here. The order of the fields is V gene, J gene, CDR3 protein.

V: TRBV6-5; J: TRBJ1-1; CDR3: ASSYSYGYMNTEAF
V: TRBV2; J: TRBJ1-3; CDR3: ASSTTVLLGNTIY
V: TRBV7-8; J: TRBJ1-3; CDR3: ASSLDRVRGNTIY
V: TRBV6-1; J: TRBJ2-3; CDR3: ASSEIASGAGTQY
V: TRBV7-9; J: TRBJ1-4; CDR3: ASSLSRGQPREKLF
V: TRBV30; J: TRBJ1-1; CDR3: AWGRQGLGTEAF
V: TRBV4-1; J: TRBJ2-7; CDR3: ASSHPGTGLEQY
V: TRBV9; J: TRBJ2-2; CDR3: ASSTQGTGELF
V: TRBV2; J: TRBJ2-5; CDR3: ASSATSGGAETQY
V: TRBV6-5; J: TRBJ1-4; CDR3: ASSYSQGFGEKLF
V: TRBV11-2; J: TRBJ1-2; CDR3: ASSLPWGRGGYT
V: TRBV13; J: TRBJ1-1; CDR3: ASSLVSGEAF
V: TRBV5-1; J: TRBJ2-3; CDR3: ASRELRGDTQY
V: TRBV30; J: TRBJ1-2; CDR3: AWSVQLGRSGYT
V: TRBV27; J: TRBJ2-1; CDR3: ASTQGFSGKEQF